Below are 17 T cell receptor beta chains sequenced from a single sample in a study of blood T cell repertoires in COVID-19. Data came from immunoSEQ multiplex PCR; TCRdb stores just in-frame clones and leaves some out. The repertoire consists of 210,000 or so clones, with around nine tenths occurring once and the leading ten covering roughly 2.5%. The sample consisted of peripheral blood. These receptors came from an older woman with acute or convalescent COVID-19.

The chain links TRBV21-1 to TRBJ2-3; the DNA was not compared with TRBD2, the D call given in the table. TRBV21-1 is shown as a pseudogene. CDR3 length: 19 residues. This CDR3 reads CASGPNPPAARPGTDTQYF. The DNA for the CDR3 is TGTGCCAGCGGACCCAACCCGCCGGCGGCCCGACCGGGGACAGATACGCAGTATTTT.

The chain links TRBV3-1 (or the pseudogene TRBV3-2) to TRBJ2-3; 7 positions match TRBD2. Germline lookup yields CDR1 LGHDT and CDR2 YNNKEL (reference sequence). The CDR3 contains 15 residues. Trimming at V came to 3 bases and at J to 4 bases, leaving 7 bases not matched to a gene. CDR3 loop: CASSQQPLASDTQYF. The CDR3 coding sequence is TGTGCCAGCAGCCAGCAGCCACTAGCGTCAGATACGCAGTATTTT.

The rearrangement joins TRBV5-1 to TRBJ2-1; 8 positions agree with TRBD2. The CDR3 spans 15 residues. The germline CDR1 and CDR2 sequences are SGHRS and YFSETQ. The ends lost 1 base at V and 7 bases at J; junction bases unmatched: 7. CDR3 sequence (DNA): TGCGCCAGCAGCTTGTGGCGGGAGGATAGTAATGAGCAGTTCTTC. Translating it yields CASSLWREDSNEQFF.

This chain links TRBV6-1 with TRBJ1-6, with D possibly TRBD1 on 5 matching bases. V dropped 2 bases and J dropped 7 bases, with 12 bases sitting between them. The CDR3 contains 15 residues. Looked up from germline, CDR1 is MNHNS and CDR2 is SASEGT. The CDR3 DNA reads as TGTGCCAGCAGTGAATTCACAGGCGCAAATTCACCCCTCCACTTT. Translating gives CASSEFTGANSPLHF.

CDR3 region: CASSPELQGTSEKLFF. CDR3 bases: TGCGCCAGCAGCCCGGAGCTACAGGGGACGAGTGAAAAACTGTTTTTT. The rearrangement links TRBV5-1 to TRBJ1-4; 7 nucleotides line up with TRBD1. This CDR3 is built from 16 residues. The germline CDR1 and CDR2 sequences are SGHRS and YFSETQ. J was trimmed by 7 bases and V by 4 bases; bases with no gene match: 13.

This rearrangement joins TRBV7-8 to TRBJ2-7; 8 bases fit TRBD2. This CDR3 spans 14 amino acids. J was trimmed by 5 bases and V by 5 bases; bases with no gene match: 8. CDR1 and CDR2 (germline): SGHVS, FQNEAQ. CDR3: CASSPREGSNEQYF. CDR3 coding DNA: TGTGCCAGCAGCCCCCGGGAGGGCAGCAACGAGCAGTACTTC.

The chain recombines TRBV25-1 with TRBJ1-2; D ambiguous. V lost 2 bases, J lost 5 bases, and 6 bases lay in between. Germline V lookup: CDR1 MGHDK, CDR2 SYGVNS. This CDR3 region has 12 residues. The CDR3 coding sequence is TGTGCCAGCAGTGAAGGCAGATATGGCTACACCTTC. The encoded protein is CASSEGRYGYTF.

This clone was seen only once. Here the CDR3 DNA reads TGTGCCAGCAGCTTAGCGACTAGCGGGGGGGCCCAGTTCTTC. It codes for CASSLATSGGAQFF. The chain employs TRBV11-2 and TRBJ2-1; 14 positions match TRBD2. The germline V gene has CDR1 SGHAT and CDR2 FQNNGV. V trimming: 1 base; J trimming: 13 bases; junction bases outside the gene matches: 3. This CDR3 is 14 amino acids long.

V and J are TRBV7-9 and TRBJ2-5; D gene unclear. CDR3 size: 16 residues. Trimming shortened V by 2 bases and J by 1 base, and 14 bases separated the two germline ends. Germline CDR1 reads SEHNR; CDR2 reads FQNEAQ (reference sequence). CDR3 sequence: CASSLRRSGSQETQYF. The CDR3 coding sequence is TGTGCCAGCAGCTTACGACGATCAGGTTCCCAAGAGACCCAGTACTTC. Drawing the rest from reference TRBV7-9 and TRBJ2-5, the complete variable domain is DTGVSQNPRHKITKRGQNVTFRCDPISEHNRLYWYRQTLGQGPEFLTYFQNEAQLEKSRLLSDRFSAERPKGSFSTLEIQRTEQGDSAMYLCASSLRRSGSQETQYFGPGTRLLVL.

This clone has a handful of counts. The CDR3 loop reads CSASSGLGNYEQYF. In DNA form, the CDR3 reads TGCAGTGCTAGTTCTGGGCTCGGAAACTACGAGCAGTACTTC. This sequence joins TRBV20-1 and TRBJ2-7; D gene unclear. This CDR3 has 14 amino acids. V was shortened by 3 bases and J by 3 bases, with 15 bases between the two germline ends. Germline V gene lookup returns CDR1 DFQATT and CDR2 SNEGSKA (reference sequence).

The CDR3: CASKGRPREPQHF. As DNA, the CDR3 is TGTGCCAGTAAGGGCAGGCCCAGGGAGCCCCAGCATTTT. J is TRBJ1-5 and V is TRBV19; D possibly corresponds to TRBD1 (5 bases). The germline V gene encodes CDR1 LNHDA and CDR2 SQIVND (reference sequence). Deletions cut 7 bases from V and 8 bases from J, with 15 bases between. The CDR3 sequence is 13 residues long.

This clone came up once. The chain links TRBV27 to TRBJ2-5, with 8 bases fitting TRBD1. V lost 7 bases to trimming and J lost 3 bases; unmatched junction nucleotides: 7. CDR1 is MNHEY and CDR2 is SMNVEV in the germline V gene (reference sequence). The CDR3 runs to 14 residues. CDR3 amino acids: CASTTAGGEETQYF. The CDR3 DNA reads as TGTGCCAGCACAACCGCAGGGGGCGAAGAGACCCAGTACTTC.

The CDR3 DNA follows: TGCGCCAGCAAAAACACCGGGACAGGAAATACTGAAGCTTTCTTT. This encodes CASKNTGTGNTEAFF. The chain recombines TRBV10-2 with TRBJ1-1, with 8 bases identical to TRBD1. This CDR3 comprises 15 residues. The junction had 12 bases not matched to a gene; V was cut back by 7 bases and J by 5 bases. Per the germline V gene, CDR1 is WSHSY and CDR2 is SAAADI.

A few counts support this clone. The chain employs TRBV6-5 and TRBJ1-2, with TRBD1 matching 8 bases. The CDR3 has 11 amino acids. J was trimmed by 8 bases and V by 9 bases; bases with no gene match: 5. Germline V gene lookup returns CDR1 MNHEY and CDR2 SVGAGI. The CDR3 bases are TGTGCCAGTTGGACAGGGAACGGCTACACCTTC. As protein: CASWTGNGYTF.

This chain connects TRBV18 to TRBJ1-4; 9 positions agree with TRBD1. V shed 6 bases and J 8 bases; nucleotides not matched to a gene: 7. In germline, CDR1 is KGHSH, CDR2 LQKENI. This CDR3 comprises 14 residues. For the CDR3, the DNA is TGTGCCAGCTCGTCGGGACAGGGTAGGGAAAAACTGTTTTTT. Protein sequence: CASSSGQGREKLFF.

The chain employs TRBV5-5 and TRBJ2-6, with D perhaps TRBD2 (5 bases). The CDR3 covers 14 residues. The V and J ends lost 2 bases and 4 bases respectively, with 7 bases between them. CDR1 is SGHKS, CDR2 YYEKEE, per germline (reference sequence). CDR3 bases: TGTGCCAGCAGCTTTGGGAGCGGGGCCAACGTCCTGACTTTC. It translates to CASSFGSGANVLTF. The variable domain in full, with the rest retrieved from reference TRBV5-5 and TRBJ2-6, is DAGVTQSPTHLIKTRGQQVTLRCSPISGHKSVSWYQQVLGQGPQFIFQYYEKEERGRGNFPDRFSARQFPNYSSELNVNALLLGDSALYLCASSFGSGANVLTFGAGSRLTVL.

This clone was observed once. The CDR3 loop reads CASSQTGSSYNSPLHF. DNA for the CDR3: TGTGCCAGCAGCCAGACAGGGAGCTCCTATAATTCACCCCTCCACTTT. The V call is TRBV7-2, the J call TRBJ1-6, with 7 bases aligning to TRBD1. From germline, CDR1 is SGHTA and CDR2 FQGNSA. Trimming cost V 5 bases and J 0 bases; bases outside gene matches: 4. The CDR3 is 16 residues long. The whole variable domain, filled in from reference TRBV7-2 and TRBJ1-6, reads GAGVSQSPSNKVTEKGKDVELRCDPISGHTALYWYRQSLGQGLEFLIYFQGNSAPDKSGLPSDRFSAERTGGSVSTLTIQRTQQEDSAVYLCASSQTGSSYNSPLHFGNGTRLTVT.